The 6 T cell receptor beta chains presented below share a single source sample, sequenced in a study of T cell repertoires in cytomegalovirus infection (dated by TCRdb to between 2018 and 2020). Their recognized antigens are unknown. TCRdb records Illumina HiSeq 1500 as the sequencer. TCRdb reworked the public reads: Q25 trimming with fastp, MiXCR clone assembly, productive beta chains retained. Identical CDR3 protein sequences are pooled into one entry, listed with their most common genes and DNA. Counted in this sample were about 830,000 distinct CDR3 sequences; roughly 33% of them appeared once. Under 15% of the sample comes from the top ten. The treatment or condition label corresponds to: in vitro stimulation with specific CMV peptide epitopes to enrich CMV-specific T cells. This specimen was cultured CD8+ T cells from PBMCs, taken from culture after CMV antigen stimulation. The receptors originated from a human donor in good health (CMV status not recorded). Some clones in this sample may be carry-over from other donors' samples.

This clonotype showed up just a few times. The chain's CDR3 is CASGFHGGFGNSPLHF. DNA of the CDR3: TGTGCTAGTGGTTTCCACGGGGGCTTCGGGAATTCACCCCTCCACTTT. The chain combines TRBV12-5 with TRBJ1-6; tentatively, D is TRBD1 (6 bases). CDR1 is LGHNT, CDR2 FRNRAP, per germline. The CDR3 is 16 residues long. V lost 3 bases and J 7 bases, leaving 16 bases between the germline ends. Full variable domain (outside the CDR3, taken from reference TRBV12-5 and TRBJ1-6): DARVTQTPRHKVTEMGQEVTMRCQPILGHNTVFWYRQTMMQGLELLAYFRNRAPLDDSGMPKDRFSAEMPDATLATLKIQPSEPRDSAVYFCASGFHGGFGNSPLHFGNGTRLTVT.

The J gene is TRBJ1-2, the V gene TRBV10-3; 7 bases align to TRBD1. Per germline, CDR1 ENHRY and CDR2 SYGVKD. The V and J ends lost 2 bases and 5 bases, in that order; junction bases with no gene match: 5. The length of the CDR3 is 14 residues. The CDR3 sequence: CAISETDRLYGYTF. Written as DNA, the CDR3 is TGTGCCATCAGTGAGACGGACAGGTTATATGGCTACACCTTC.

This clonotype has just a few counts. The chain combines TRBV6-4 with TRBJ1-6; D is possibly TRBD1 (5 bases). CDR1 and CDR2 (germline): MRHNA, SNTAGT. The length of the CDR3 is 15 residues. The germline V and J ends were trimmed by 3 bases and 7 bases, with 13 bases remaining between them. CDR3 amino acids: CASSERRQGNSPLHF. CDR3 DNA: TGTGCCAGCAGTGAGAGGCGGCAGGGAAATTCACCCCTCCACTTT.

Concerning this clonotype: At one end, the junction sequence differs from germline, possibly due to a read error. The chain is built from TRBV4-1 and TRBJ2-1; 8 positions agree with TRBD1. CDR1 and CDR2 from the germline V gene are MGHRA and YSYEKL. The CDR3 is 12 amino acids. The CDR3 spells CASSQDWTGRFF. CDR3 in DNA: TGTGCCAGCAGCCAAGACTGGACAGGGAGGTTCTTC.

This sequence joins TRBV9 and TRBJ1-5; perhaps TRBD1 as D (6 bases). V dropped 3 bases and J dropped 7 bases, with 14 bases sitting between them. The CDR3 totals 14 residues. The germline CDR1 and CDR2 sequences are SGDLS and YYNGEE. The DNA of the CDR3 is TGTGCCAGCAGCGACGGCGATCAGGGGCAGCCCCAGCATTTT. Protein: CASSDGDQGQPQHF.

This clonotype counts as large (0.1 to 1%). This chain uses TRBV7-8 with TRBJ2-7, with 9 bases matching TRBD1. Losses at the gene ends were 5 bases for V and 6 bases for J; bases not matched to a gene: 17. Germline V lookup: CDR1 SGHVS, CDR2 FQNEAQ. The CDR3 covers 17 residues. CDR3 region: CASSQNSRGQGVREQYV. Written as DNA, the CDR3 is TGTGCCAGCAGCCAAAATTCTCGGGGACAGGGAGTTCGCGAGCAGTACGTC.